The 28 T cell receptor beta chains given below trace back to one sample, sequenced in a study of blood T cell repertoires in COVID-19. Profiling relied on immunoSEQ multiplex PCR, and the TCRdb table lists in-frame clones only, not all of them. The sample has about 130,000 clones, approximately 80% seen once. Sequences were obtained from peripheral blood. Source of these receptors: a man in his fifties or sixties who had recovered from COVID-19.

The chain joins TRBV5-4 to TRBJ1-1, with TRBD1 matching over 7 bases. Germline CDR1 reads SGHNT; CDR2 reads YYREEE (reference sequence). The CDR3 is made up of 14 amino acids. J gave up 2 bases and V 4 bases, and 5 bases lay outside the gene matches. The CDR3 region is CASSGRQGNTEAFF. The CDR3 DNA reads as TGTGCCAGCAGCGGTCGACAGGGAAACACTGAAGCTTTCTTT.

This chain joins TRBV7-2 and TRBJ2-1, with TRBD2 identical over 10 bases. This CDR3 spans 14 amino acids. J was trimmed by 8 bases and V by 4 bases; bases with no gene match: 5. Germline values: CDR1 SGHTA, CDR2 FQGNSA. For the CDR3, the DNA is TGTGCCAGCAGCTGGAGCGGGGGGGCGTATGAGCAGTTCTTC. Its protein product is CASSWSGGAYEQFF.

V usage is TRBV7-2 and J usage is TRBJ2-7, with 11 bases that match TRBD2. The CDR3 has 14 amino acids. V shed 5 bases and J 6 bases; nucleotides not matched to a gene: 6. Germline CDR1 and CDR2: SGHTA and FQGNSA. The CDR3 nucleotides are TGTGCCAGCAGCCCCTATAGCGGGGGGGGCGAGCAGTACTTC. Translation: CASSPYSGGGEQYF. Supplemented by reference TRBV7-2 and TRBJ2-7, the full variable domain reads GAGVSQSPSNKVTEKGKDVELRCDPISGHTALYWYRQSLGQGLEFLIYFQGNSAPDKSGLPSDRFSAERTGGSVSTLTIQRTQQEDSAVYLCASSPYSGGGEQYFGPGTRLTVT.

J is TRBJ2-3 and V is TRBV7-9; 13 bases match TRBD2. The germline V gene encodes CDR1 SEHNR and CDR2 FQNEAQ (reference sequence). Trimming cost V 4 bases and J 4 bases; bases outside gene matches: 5. CDR3 length equals 16 residues. In DNA, the CDR3 is TGTGCCAGCAGCTACCGACTAGCGGGAGGCTCAGATACGCAGTATTTT. This encodes CASSYRLAGGSDTQYF.

The V and J genes are TRBV24-1 and TRBJ2-5; 7 bases agree with TRBD1. V dropped 2 bases and J dropped 5; count of bases not matched to a gene: 10. CDR1 and CDR2 from the germline V gene are KGHDR and SFDVKD. The CDR3 has 16 residues. CDR3 loop: CATSDSTPGGRETQYF. CDR3 in DNA: TGTGCCACCAGTGATTCGACACCAGGGGGAAGGGAGACCCAGTACTTC.

For this clone: The same CDR3 is also encoded by other DNA sequences in this sample. The CDR3 DNA reads as TGTGCCAGTAGTATAGGACAGGGGAACACTGAAGCTTTCTTT. Its translation is CASSIGQGNTEAFF. This chain links TRBV19 with TRBJ1-1; 7 bases are shared with TRBD1. Germline CDR1 is LNHDA and CDR2 is SQIVND (reference sequence). The V gene end was trimmed by 1 base and the J gene end by 1 base; junction bases not matched to a gene: 0. The CDR3 sequence is 14 residues long.

J is TRBJ1-2 and V is TRBV19; no reliable D call. The V end lost 7 bases, the J end lost 3 bases, and 24 bases lay between the germline ends. Germline V gene sequence: CDR1 LNHDA, CDR2 SQIVND (reference sequence). This CDR3 has 17 amino acids. The CDR3, as DNA: TGTGCCAGTACTGCCCCGACACGGGAGGCGGATGACTATGGCTACACCTTC. Its protein product is CASTAPTREADDYGYTF.

This clone appeared many times. The CDR3 loop reads CASSLGQTGGYEQFF. The CDR3 DNA sequence: TGTGCCAGCAGCTTAGGCCAAACAGGGGGCTATGAGCAGTTCTTC. The chain recombines TRBV11-3 with TRBJ2-1; 9 bases agree with TRBD1. The CDR3 spans 15 residues. Germline V gene lookup returns CDR1 SGHNT and CDR2 YENEEA. The V gene end was trimmed by 1 base and the J gene end by 8 bases; junction bases not matched to a gene: 6.

V usage is TRBV5-1 and J usage is TRBJ2-2; D perhaps matches TRBD1 (5 bases). The V gene's germline CDR1 is SGHRS and CDR2 YFSETQ. The CDR3 is 15 amino acids. V shed 4 bases and J shed 1 base, with 11 bases lying between them. Here the CDR3 DNA reads TGCGCCAGCAGCGTACCCACAGGGAACACCGGGGAGCTGTTTTTT. Protein: CASSVPTGNTGELFF.

The J gene is TRBJ2-1, the V gene TRBV10-3; 8 bases align to TRBD2. The trim removed 10 bases at V and 4 bases at J, leaving 15 bases unmatched. Germline-derived CDR1 and CDR2 are ENHRY and SYGVKD. There are 16 residues in the CDR3. The CDR3 spells CATLGTSGTTYNEQFF. CDR3 coding DNA: TGTGCCACCCTCGGAACTAGCGGAACAACATACAATGAGCAGTTCTTC.

The rearrangement joins TRBV5-4 to TRBJ1-2; 8 nucleotides align to TRBD1. J lost 3 bases, V lost 4 bases, and 5 bases had no gene match. Germline V gene data show CDR1 as SGHNT and CDR2 as YYREEE (reference sequence). There are 14 residues in the CDR3. CDR3 bases: TGTGCCAGCAGCGTGGCGACAGGGGACTATGGCTACACCTTC. Its translation is CASSVATGDYGYTF.

This clone was counted once. At one boundary the junction diverges from the germline segment, which might be a read error. The gene calls are TRBV7-8 and TRBJ2-3; 7 nucleotides agree with TRBD2. The CDR3 sequence is 13 residues long. Germline V gives CDR1 SGHVS, CDR2 FQNEAQ. DNA of the CDR3: TGTGCCAGCAGCTTAGCGGGGGGGGACTCCCTGCATTTT. This sequence encodes CASSLAGGDSLHF. Together with reference TRBV7-8 and TRBJ2-3, the CDR3 gives the full variable domain: GAGVSQSPRYKVAKRGQDVALRCDPISGHVSLFWYQQALGQGPEFLTYFQNEAQLDKSGLPSDRFFAERPEGSVSTLKIQRTQQEDSAVYLCASSLAGGDSLHFGPGTRLTVL.

The chain uses TRBV3-1 (or the pseudogene TRBV3-2) and TRBJ2-6; a weak D match, TRBD2 (7 bases). Germline assignment: CDR1 LGHDT and CDR2 YNNKEL (reference sequence). The CDR3 is 17 amino acids. With 3 bases removed from V and 2 bases from J, the gap between germline ends came to 14 bases. In DNA, the CDR3 is TGTGCCAGCAGCCAGGGGAGGGGGGAACCTGGGGCCAACGTCCTGACTTTC. It codes for CASSQGRGEPGANVLTF.

The gene calls are TRBV12-2 and TRBJ1-2; the table calls TRBD1, which could not be checked here. TRBV12-2 is a listed pseudogene. The CDR3 loop spans 16 amino acids. CDR3: CASRLRKAQGYYGYTF. The CDR3 DNA reads as TGTGCAAGTCGCTTACGGAAGGCCCAGGGATACTATGGCTACACCTTC.

This clone was observed a handful of times. The chain is built from TRBV28 and TRBJ2-7; 13 bases align to TRBD2. The CDR3 consists of 14 residues. From germline, CDR1 is MDHEN and CDR2 SYDVKM. V shed 7 bases and J 6 bases; nucleotides not matched to a gene: 6. CDR3 nucleotides: TGTGCCAGCACCAGGACTAGCGGGGGACCCGAGCAGTACTTC. Its translation: CASTRTSGGPEQYF.

This clone was seen only once. This chain joins TRBV4-3 and TRBJ1-6; D perhaps matches TRBD1 (5 bases). Per germline, CDR1 LGHNA and CDR2 YSLEER. The CDR3 is 17 amino acids. V lost 0 bases and J lost 0, with 9 bases in between. CDR3 sequence: CASSQEGESSYNSPLHF. In DNA, the CDR3 is TGCGCCAGCAGCCAAGAAGGGGAAAGCTCCTATAATTCACCCCTCCACTTT.

The table lists this clone with a few counts. The chain links TRBV7-2 to TRBJ1-2; no clear D gene. The CDR3 has 13 residues. Between the trimmed V and J ends, which lost 5 bases and 7 bases, there was a span of 14 bases. Germline loops: CDR1 SGHTA, CDR2 FQGNSA. Here the CDR3 DNA reads TGTGCCAGCAGCCCGCGGGCGCGTGGTGGCTACACCTTC. It yields the protein CASSPRARGGYTF.

The chain couples TRBV6-5 to TRBJ1-5, with D perhaps matching TRBD1 (5 bases). The germline V and J ends were trimmed by 7 bases and 6 bases, with 13 bases remaining between them. Germline loops: CDR1 MNHEY, CDR2 SVGAGI. This CDR3 has 13 residues. The DNA of the CDR3 is TGTGCCAGCATCCAGGGTTTGGGTCAGCCCCAGCATTTT. This gives the protein CASIQGLGQPQHF.

V and J are TRBV6-5 and TRBJ2-1; D gene unclear. V lost 11 bases, J lost 0 bases, and 14 bases lay in between. The CDR3 totals 14 residues. From germline, CDR1 is MNHEY and CDR2 SVGAGI. The chain's CDR3 is CACTFSSSYNEQFF. CDR3 nucleotides: TGTGCCTGCACTTTTTCCAGCTCCTACAATGAGCAGTTCTTC.

The chain combines TRBV6-5 with TRBJ1-1, with D perhaps matching TRBD1 (5 bases). Germline CDR1 and CDR2: MNHEY and SVGAGI. The CDR3 has 16 residues. V lost 4 bases to trimming and J lost 1 base, with 16 bases between them. The DNA for the CDR3 is TGTGCCAGCAGTTCCTCGGGGGGAGGAAAGAACACTGAAGCTTTCTTT. Residues: CASSSSGGGKNTEAFF.

The V call is TRBV3-1 (or the pseudogene TRBV3-2), the J call TRBJ1-2, with D tentatively TRBD1 (6 bases). Germline CDR1 is LGHDT and CDR2 is YNNKEL (reference sequence). There are 12 residues in the CDR3. V was pared by 3 bases and J by 6 bases, with 8 bases between. In DNA, the CDR3 is TGTGCCAGCAGCCATGCAGGGGATGGCTACACCTTC. It codes for CASSHAGDGYTF.

V usage is TRBV28 and J usage is TRBJ2-2; D is perhaps TRBD2 (6 bases). In germline, CDR1 is MDHEN, CDR2 SYDVKM. There are 15 residues in the CDR3. Trimming left V 8 bases short and J 4 bases short, with 17 bases between. The CDR3 reads CASHLRRGLTGELFF. The CDR3 coding sequence is TGTGCCAGCCACCTAAGGAGGGGCCTCACCGGGGAGCTGTTTTTT. Complete variable domain (other parts from reference TRBV28 and TRBJ2-2): DVKVTQSSRYLVKRTGEKVFLECVQDMDHENMFWYRQDPGLGLRLIYFSYDVKMKEKGDIPEGYSVSREKKERFSLILESASTNQTSMYLCASHLRRGLTGELFFGEGSRLTVL.

V gene TRBV6-5 combines with J gene TRBJ2-3; 7 nucleotides agree with TRBD2. Unmatched junction bases numbered 5, after V lost 11 bases and J lost 0 bases. The CDR3 contains 13 residues. Germline V gene sequence: CDR1 MNHEY, CDR2 SVGAGI. The CDR3 DNA follows: TGTGCCGGCGGGAGACCTAGCACAGATACGCAGTATTTT. Protein: CAGGRPSTDTQYF.

This clone was detected a few times. This rearrangement joins TRBV5-6 to TRBJ1-6, with 9 positions matching TRBD1. CDR3 length equals 19 residues. Germline V gene sequence: CDR1 SGHDT, CDR2 YYEEEE. Trimming removed 4 bases from V and 5 bases from J; junction bases left unmatched: 16. CDR3: CASSPLRTGDRTNNSPLHF. DNA of the CDR3: TGTGCCAGCAGCCCGTTGCGGACAGGGGATCGGACAAATAATTCACCCCTCCACTTT.

The chain is built from TRBV7-9 and TRBJ2-5; 10 bases agree with TRBD1. In germline, CDR1 is SEHNR, CDR2 FQNEAQ (reference sequence). V shed 5 bases and J 4 bases; nucleotides not matched to a gene: 4. The CDR3 contains 14 residues. CDR3 nucleotides: TGTGCCAGCAGCACGGGACAGGGGCTAGAGACCCAGTACTTC. Protein: CASSTGQGLETQYF. The full variable domain, in which reference TRBV7-9 and TRBJ2-5 provide the parts outside the CDR3, is DTGVSQNPRHKITKRGQNVTFRCDPISEHNRLYWYRQTLGQGPEFLTYFQNEAQLEKSRLLSDRFSAERPKGSFSTLEIQRTEQGDSAMYLCASSTGQGLETQYFGPGTRLLVL.

V and J are TRBV18 and TRBJ2-7; the match to TRBD2 covers 8 bases. The V gene's germline CDR1 is KGHSH and CDR2 LQKENI. After removal of 3 bases from V and 7 bases from J, the junction contained 11 bases not matched to a gene. This CDR3 region has 15 residues. The CDR3 DNA is TGTGCCAGCTCACCCCCCGGGGGGGGCCGTCGGGAGCAGTACTTC. Its translation: CASSPPGGGRREQYF.

V gene TRBV7-9 combines with J gene TRBJ2-6; no reliable D call. The V end was cut by 1 base, the J end by 3 bases, with 7 bases between. The CDR3 consists of 15 residues. The germline V gene encodes CDR1 SEHNR and CDR2 FQNEAQ (reference sequence). DNA of the CDR3: TGTGCCAGCAGCTTAGATCTAGGTGGGGCCAACGTCCTGACTTTC. Translated: CASSLDLGGANVLTF.

This clone came up a few times. The sample has other DNA sequences that encode this CDR3 too. V gene TRBV27 combines with J gene TRBJ2-1, with D uncertain. The CDR3 totals 11 residues. CDR1 and CDR2 from the germline V gene are MNHEY and SMNVEV (reference sequence). Trimming pared 3 bases from V and 7 bases from J, leaving 4 bases between. CDR3 sequence reads: CASSLRNEQFF. CDR3 nucleotide sequence: TGTGCCAGCAGTTTGAGAAATGAGCAGTTCTTC.